This TCR beta chain originates from a study of blood T cell repertoires in COVID-19. At the level of the study: Material from acute and convalescent COVID-19 was sourced from the United States, Italy and Spain.

Trimming took 8 bases from V and 5 from J; bases not matched to a gene: 3. CDR3 length equals 12 residues. Looked up from germline, CDR1 is LNHDA and CDR2 is SQIVND (reference sequence). Clones were read by immunoSEQ multiplex PCR, and TCRdb kept only the in-frame ones, dropping some. The sample holds 90,000 to 150,000 clones; about nine tenths are singletons and the top ten take roughly 7.9%. This clone was detected once. The chain employs TRBV19 and TRBJ2-5; 9 bases are a match to TRBD1. The sequence was obtained from a man between 65 and 80 years old who had recovered from COVID-19. Sequencing input: peripheral blood. The CDR3 DNA reads as TGTGCCAGTCGGGACAGGGTGGAGACCCAGTACTTC. It encodes CASRDRVETQYF.